This passage covers 32 T cell receptor beta chains from one sample sequenced in a study of graft-versus-host responses after intestinal transplantation. Which antigens these TCRs recognize remains unknown. Method: immunoSEQ multiplex PCR; TCRdb's copy keeps in-frame clones and lacks some. The data show nearly 110,000 clones, 80% to 90% seen once. The starting material was unstimulated CD4+ T cells sorted from spleen or lymph node cells, obtained before transplant. The receptors here all came from a human donor who was the organ donor for an intestinal transplant.

This chain uses TRBV11-2 with TRBJ2-7; D unclear. The CDR3 has 12 residues. Germline CDR1 SGHAT, CDR2 FQNNGV. The V gene lost 0 bases and the J gene lost 2 bases, with 2 bases spanning the gap. Here the CDR3 DNA reads TGTGCCAGCAGCTTAGATGCCTACGAGCAGTACTTC. It yields the protein CASSLDAYEQYF.

The rearrangement joins TRBV29-1 to TRBJ1-2; D uncertain. The CDR3 has 14 amino acids. V shed 4 bases and J shed 3 bases, with 15 bases lying between them. Germline-derived CDR1 and CDR2 are SQVTM and ANQGSEA. CDR3 sequence: CSVAVVAVHYGYTF. Written as DNA, the CDR3 is TGCAGCGTTGCGGTCGTAGCCGTCCACTATGGCTACACCTTC.

This chain joins TRBV9 and TRBJ2-5; weak D call: TRBD2 (7 bases). The length of the CDR3 is 16 residues. V was shortened by 0 bases and J by 0 bases, with 12 bases between the two germline ends. Germline CDR1 and CDR2: SGDLS and YYNGEE. In DNA, the CDR3 is TGTGCCAGCAGCGTAGGAGGGAGGGGGTACCAAGAGACCCAGTACTTC. Protein sequence: CASSVGGRGYQETQYF.

Here the CDR3 reads CASRTTGSHSPLHF. The CDR3 DNA reads TGTGCCAGCAGAACGACAGGGTCTCATTCACCCCTCCACTTT. This chain uses TRBV28 with TRBJ1-6, with 7 bases matching TRBD1. This CDR3 contains 14 residues. Trimming at V came to 6 bases and at J to 8 bases, leaving 7 bases not matched to a gene. Looked up from germline, CDR1 is MDHEN and CDR2 is SYDVKM.

The chain links TRBV5-1 to TRBJ2-3; TRBD2 agrees at 10 bases. This CDR3 comprises 17 residues. With 1 base clipped from V and 0 bases from J, the junction kept 5 bases outside the gene matches. The germline gives CDR1 SGHRS, CDR2 YFSETQ. DNA of the CDR3: TGCGCCAGCAGCTTGTTCGGACTAGCGGCGAGCACAGATACGCAGTATTTT. It is translated as CASSLFGLAASTDTQYF.

The chain employs TRBV21-1 and TRBJ2-1; the table calls TRBD1, which could not be checked here. TRBV21-1 is a documented pseudogene. The CDR3 sequence is 21 residues long. The CDR3 sequence: CASSRDRQGVMGDPGYNEQFF. The CDR3 bases are TGTGCCAGCAGCAGGGATAGACAGGGGGTTATGGGCGACCCTGGCTACAATGAGCAGTTCTTC.

The genes are TRBV9 and TRBJ2-1; TRBD1 or TRBD2 may be the D gene (5 bases each). The V gene's germline CDR1 is SGDLS and CDR2 YYNGEE. Trimming removed 3 bases from V and 1 base from J, with 8 bases in between. The CDR3 is 14 amino acids. CDR3 DNA: TGTGCCAGCAGCGATGGGGGTTCCTACAATGAGCAGTTCTTC. Protein sequence: CASSDGGSYNEQFF. Looking up the rest from reference TRBV9 and TRBJ2-1 gives the full variable domain: DSGVTQTPKHLITATGQRVTLRCSPRSGDLSVYWYQQSLDQGLQFLIQYYNGEERAKGNILERFSAQQFPDLHSELNLSSLELGDSALYFCASSDGGSYNEQFFGPGTRLTVL.

The chain is built from TRBV19 and TRBJ1-5; D is unresolved. V was cut by 3 bases and J by 2 bases, with 11 bases left in between. The CDR3 sequence is 15 residues long. Germline V CDR1 and CDR2: LNHDA, SQIVND (reference sequence). CDR3 region: CASSIWPEGNQPQHF. The CDR3 DNA follows: TGTGCCAGTAGTATTTGGCCTGAGGGCAATCAGCCCCAGCATTTT.

This chain connects TRBV6-5 to TRBJ2-7; D ambiguous. The CDR3 totals 13 residues. Germline loops: CDR1 MNHEY, CDR2 SVGAGI. V lost 5 bases to trimming and J lost 3 bases, with 11 bases between them. The CDR3: CASSEMGRYEQYF. For the CDR3, the DNA is TGTGCCAGCAGTGAAATGGGCCGCTACGAGCAGTACTTC.

This chain uses TRBV5-1 with TRBJ1-1, with 7 nucleotides matching TRBD1. The germline gives CDR1 SGHRS, CDR2 YFSETQ. CDR3 length: 15 amino acids. Trimming cost V 0 bases and J 3 bases; bases outside gene matches: 5. The CDR3 region is CASSLGWDSDTEAFF. The CDR3 nucleotides read TGCGCCAGCAGCTTGGGATGGGACAGCGACACTGAAGCTTTCTTT.

V usage is TRBV2 and J usage is TRBJ2-7, with D possibly TRBD2 on 6 matching bases. Trimming took off 11 bases at V and 2 bases at J, with 10 bases between the two ends. The length of the CDR3 is 11 residues. Germline CDR1 reads SNHLY; CDR2 reads FYNNEI. The CDR3: CAGRLAYEQYF. The CDR3 bases are TGTGCCGGGCGACTAGCCTACGAGCAGTACTTC.

In this sample, this clone turned up a few times. The J gene is TRBJ1-1, the V gene TRBV13; D is possibly TRBD1 (5 bases). CDR3 length: 13 residues. The V gene lost 3 bases and the J gene lost 4 bases, with 9 bases spanning the gap. Germline assignment: CDR1 PRHDT and CDR2 FYEKMQ (reference sequence). The CDR3 DNA follows: TGTGCCAGCAGCTTCAGGGTAGTCACTGAAGCTTTCTTT. Amino acid sequence: CASSFRVVTEAFF.

The CDR3 reads CASSRTQGGNTEAFF. The CDR3 DNA reads TGTGCCAGCAGTCGGACACAGGGTGGGAACACTGAAGCTTTCTTT. The rearrangement uses TRBV6-5 and TRBJ1-1; possibly TRBD1 for D (6 bases). CDR3 length: 15 residues. The germline V and J ends were trimmed by 5 bases and 1 base, with 14 bases remaining between them. CDR1 MNHEY and CDR2 SVGAGI come from the germline V gene.

The J gene is TRBJ2-5, the V gene TRBV7-2; no firm D call. Germline lookup yields CDR1 SGHTA and CDR2 FQGNSA. This CDR3 contains 13 residues. V was pared by 1 base and J by 8 bases, with 11 bases between. This CDR3 is CASSLDNPGTQYF. The CDR3 bases are TGTGCCAGCAGCTTAGATAACCCCGGAACCCAGTACTTC.

J is TRBJ1-3 and V is TRBV9; D gene unclear. Germline lookup yields CDR1 SGDLS and CDR2 YYNGEE. Deletions cut 3 bases from V and 0 bases from J, with 10 bases between. This CDR3 is 15 amino acids long. The CDR3 loop reads CASSADPSSGNTIYF. In nucleotides, the CDR3 is TGTGCCAGCAGCGCCGATCCGAGCTCTGGAAACACCATATATTTT.

This CDR3 is CASGPGEGLRNEQFF. CDR3 bases: TGTGCCAGCGGCCCCGGGGAGGGGCTAAGGAATGAGCAGTTCTTC. The chain has TRBV2 and TRBJ2-1; 7 bases are shared with TRBD2. The V and J ends lost 8 bases and 7 bases, in that order; junction bases with no gene match: 14. Per the germline V gene, CDR1 is SNHLY and CDR2 is FYNNEI. The CDR3 totals 15 residues.

V usage is TRBV6-1 and J usage is TRBJ1-5, with 8 bases matching TRBD1. Germline V CDR1 and CDR2: MNHNS, SASEGT. CDR3 length equals 14 residues. The trim removed 5 bases at V and 5 bases at J, leaving 5 bases unmatched. CDR3 protein: CASSPTGDYQPQHF. In DNA, the CDR3 is TGTGCCAGCAGTCCGACAGGGGATTATCAGCCCCAGCATTTT.

This chain connects TRBV27 to TRBJ1-6, with TRBD1 matching 8 bases. The germline CDR1 and CDR2 sequences are MNHEY and SMNVEV (reference sequence). The length of the CDR3 is 16 residues. The J segment lost 5 bases and the V segment lost 3 bases, leaving 6 bases of the junction unmatched. CDR3: CASSFMGTGDNSPLHF. Written as DNA, the CDR3 is TGTGCCAGCAGTTTTATGGGGACAGGTGATAATTCACCCCTCCACTTT.

About this clone itself: This sample includes further DNA sequences coding for the same CDR3. V gene TRBV11-2 combines with J gene TRBJ2-3; no clear D. The CDR3 consists of 14 residues. Germline V lookup: CDR1 SGHAT, CDR2 FQNNGV. V dropped 3 bases and J dropped 7 bases, with 14 bases sitting between them. The CDR3 here is CASSLSRSGNTQYF. The CDR3, as DNA: TGTGCCAGCAGCTTGTCGCGTTCTGGGAATACGCAGTATTTT.

The chain has TRBV27 and TRBJ2-7, with D possibly being TRBD2 (6 bases). The CDR3 spans 15 residues. Looked up from germline, CDR1 is MNHEY and CDR2 is SMNVEV (reference sequence). V dropped 3 bases and J dropped 0 bases, with 12 bases sitting between them. The CDR3 DNA follows: TGTGCCAGCAGTTTTCTGGCGGGGAGCTCCTACGAGCAGTACTTC. This gives the protein CASSFLAGSSYEQYF.

The V call is TRBV10-1, the J call TRBJ2-2, with D unresolved. V lost 6 bases and J 7 bases, leaving 15 bases between the germline ends. The germline V gene has CDR1 WNHNN and CDR2 SYGVQD (reference sequence). This CDR3 region has 14 residues. CDR3 amino acids: CASSPGSMVGELFF. In DNA form, the CDR3 reads TGCGCCAGCAGCCCCGGGTCAATGGTCGGGGAGCTGTTTTTT.

The chain joins TRBV19 to TRBJ2-7; D not certain. CDR1 LNHDA and CDR2 SQIVND come from the germline V gene (reference sequence). The CDR3 totals 16 residues. V shed 5 bases and J shed 1 base, with 18 bases lying between them. CDR3 in amino acids: CASSASATLGSYEQYF. The CDR3 DNA follows: TGTGCCAGTAGTGCGTCCGCGACATTGGGGTCCTACGAGCAGTACTTC.

This clone showed up just once. This chain links TRBV5-6 with TRBJ1-5, with D tentatively TRBD1 (5 bases). Germline assignment: CDR1 SGHDT and CDR2 YYEEEE. This CDR3 is built from 14 residues. V lost 4 bases and J 7 bases, leaving 15 bases between the germline ends. CDR3 in DNA: TGTGCCAGCAGCCTATACGGGACGCGGCAGCCCCAGCATTTT. Translating gives CASSLYGTRQPQHF.

This sequence joins TRBV6-6 and TRBJ1-1; perhaps TRBD1 as D (5 bases). V lost 5 bases, J lost 1 base, and 11 bases lay in between. This CDR3 comprises 14 residues. Germline CDR1 is MNHNY and CDR2 is SVGAGI (reference sequence). CDR3 region: CASSGQGGNTEAFF. CDR3 coding DNA: TGTGCCAGCAGTGGCCAGGGTGGGAACACTGAAGCTTTCTTT.

This rearrangement joins TRBV5-6 to TRBJ2-7, with 8 bases identical to TRBD1. CDR1 and CDR2 from the germline V gene are SGHDT and YYEEEE. V shed 6 bases and J 3 bases; nucleotides not matched to a gene: 5. The CDR3 totals 13 residues. The CDR3 nucleotides are TGTGCCAGCACCCGGGACAGGATCTACGAGCAGTACTTC. Its protein product is CASTRDRIYEQYF. Complete variable domain (other parts from reference TRBV5-6 and TRBJ2-7): DAGVTQSPTHLIKTRGQQVTLRCSPKSGHDTVSWYQQALGQGPQFIFQYYEEEERQRGNFPDRFSGHQFPNYSSELNVNALLLGDSALYLCASTRDRIYEQYFGPGTRLTVT.

This clone was observed a handful of times. The rearrangement joins TRBV2 to TRBJ2-7; D is ambiguous. The CDR3 spans 14 residues. The V end lost 7 bases, the J end lost 2 bases, and 15 bases lay between the germline ends. CDR1 and CDR2 (germline): SNHLY, FYNNEI. The CDR3 nucleotides read TGTGCCAGCAACGCGGCGCCCCCCACCTACGAGCAGTACTTC. This sequence encodes CASNAAPPTYEQYF.

The chain couples TRBV6-5 to TRBJ1-2; D ambiguous. Germline CDR1 MNHEY, CDR2 SVGAGI. The CDR3 runs to 14 residues. Trimming cost V 4 bases and J 8 bases, with 17 bases left between them. The CDR3 DNA sequence: TGTGCCAGCAGTTCCCCCGGACTCCGGGGAGGCTACACCTTC. Translation gives CASSSPGLRGGYTF.

The chain has TRBV27 and TRBJ2-7, with no clear D. CDR3 size: 13 residues. Germline CDR1 is MNHEY and CDR2 is SMNVEV (reference sequence). V lost 5 bases to trimming and J lost 1 base, with 9 bases between them. CDR3 DNA sequence: TGTGCCAGCAGTCTCGCAGGATCCTACGAGCAGTACTTC. It codes for CASSLAGSYEQYF.

J is TRBJ1-2 and V is TRBV29-1; the match to TRBD1 covers 7 bases. Germline V CDR1 and CDR2: SQVTM, ANQGSEA. V gave up 5 bases and J gave up 4 bases; unmatched junction bases: 4. This CDR3 spans 12 amino acids. CDR3 sequence: CSVLTGSYGYTF. The CDR3 DNA reads TGCAGCGTTCTGACAGGGAGCTATGGCTACACCTTC.

This clone is a singleton in its sample. The chain joins TRBV29-1 to TRBJ2-6; 7 bases map to TRBD1. V dropped 6 bases and J dropped 1; count of bases not matched to a gene: 3. The germline V gene encodes CDR1 SQVTM and CDR2 ANQGSEA. The CDR3 is 14 amino acids. The CDR3 region has the DNA TGCAGCGTCCGACAGGGATCTGGGGCCAACGTCCTGACTTTC. Its protein product is CSVRQGSGANVLTF.

The rearrangement uses TRBV5-1 and TRBJ2-5; possibly TRBD2 for D (6 bases). V dropped 0 bases and J dropped 3 bases, with 9 bases sitting between them. Germline CDR1 is SGHRS and CDR2 is YFSETQ. This CDR3 contains 14 residues. In DNA, the CDR3 is TGCGCCAGCAGCTTGGAACGGGGGAAAGAGACCCAGTACTTC. As protein: CASSLERGKETQYF.

The J gene is TRBJ2-3, the V gene TRBV21-1; the D segment call TRBD2 is taken from the table without a DNA check. TRBV21-1 is a pseudogene segment. The CDR3 sequence is 16 residues long. CDR3 DNA sequence: TGTGCCAGCAGCAAAAGGACTAGCACTAGCACAGATACGCAGTATTTT. As protein: CASSKRTSTSTDTQYF.